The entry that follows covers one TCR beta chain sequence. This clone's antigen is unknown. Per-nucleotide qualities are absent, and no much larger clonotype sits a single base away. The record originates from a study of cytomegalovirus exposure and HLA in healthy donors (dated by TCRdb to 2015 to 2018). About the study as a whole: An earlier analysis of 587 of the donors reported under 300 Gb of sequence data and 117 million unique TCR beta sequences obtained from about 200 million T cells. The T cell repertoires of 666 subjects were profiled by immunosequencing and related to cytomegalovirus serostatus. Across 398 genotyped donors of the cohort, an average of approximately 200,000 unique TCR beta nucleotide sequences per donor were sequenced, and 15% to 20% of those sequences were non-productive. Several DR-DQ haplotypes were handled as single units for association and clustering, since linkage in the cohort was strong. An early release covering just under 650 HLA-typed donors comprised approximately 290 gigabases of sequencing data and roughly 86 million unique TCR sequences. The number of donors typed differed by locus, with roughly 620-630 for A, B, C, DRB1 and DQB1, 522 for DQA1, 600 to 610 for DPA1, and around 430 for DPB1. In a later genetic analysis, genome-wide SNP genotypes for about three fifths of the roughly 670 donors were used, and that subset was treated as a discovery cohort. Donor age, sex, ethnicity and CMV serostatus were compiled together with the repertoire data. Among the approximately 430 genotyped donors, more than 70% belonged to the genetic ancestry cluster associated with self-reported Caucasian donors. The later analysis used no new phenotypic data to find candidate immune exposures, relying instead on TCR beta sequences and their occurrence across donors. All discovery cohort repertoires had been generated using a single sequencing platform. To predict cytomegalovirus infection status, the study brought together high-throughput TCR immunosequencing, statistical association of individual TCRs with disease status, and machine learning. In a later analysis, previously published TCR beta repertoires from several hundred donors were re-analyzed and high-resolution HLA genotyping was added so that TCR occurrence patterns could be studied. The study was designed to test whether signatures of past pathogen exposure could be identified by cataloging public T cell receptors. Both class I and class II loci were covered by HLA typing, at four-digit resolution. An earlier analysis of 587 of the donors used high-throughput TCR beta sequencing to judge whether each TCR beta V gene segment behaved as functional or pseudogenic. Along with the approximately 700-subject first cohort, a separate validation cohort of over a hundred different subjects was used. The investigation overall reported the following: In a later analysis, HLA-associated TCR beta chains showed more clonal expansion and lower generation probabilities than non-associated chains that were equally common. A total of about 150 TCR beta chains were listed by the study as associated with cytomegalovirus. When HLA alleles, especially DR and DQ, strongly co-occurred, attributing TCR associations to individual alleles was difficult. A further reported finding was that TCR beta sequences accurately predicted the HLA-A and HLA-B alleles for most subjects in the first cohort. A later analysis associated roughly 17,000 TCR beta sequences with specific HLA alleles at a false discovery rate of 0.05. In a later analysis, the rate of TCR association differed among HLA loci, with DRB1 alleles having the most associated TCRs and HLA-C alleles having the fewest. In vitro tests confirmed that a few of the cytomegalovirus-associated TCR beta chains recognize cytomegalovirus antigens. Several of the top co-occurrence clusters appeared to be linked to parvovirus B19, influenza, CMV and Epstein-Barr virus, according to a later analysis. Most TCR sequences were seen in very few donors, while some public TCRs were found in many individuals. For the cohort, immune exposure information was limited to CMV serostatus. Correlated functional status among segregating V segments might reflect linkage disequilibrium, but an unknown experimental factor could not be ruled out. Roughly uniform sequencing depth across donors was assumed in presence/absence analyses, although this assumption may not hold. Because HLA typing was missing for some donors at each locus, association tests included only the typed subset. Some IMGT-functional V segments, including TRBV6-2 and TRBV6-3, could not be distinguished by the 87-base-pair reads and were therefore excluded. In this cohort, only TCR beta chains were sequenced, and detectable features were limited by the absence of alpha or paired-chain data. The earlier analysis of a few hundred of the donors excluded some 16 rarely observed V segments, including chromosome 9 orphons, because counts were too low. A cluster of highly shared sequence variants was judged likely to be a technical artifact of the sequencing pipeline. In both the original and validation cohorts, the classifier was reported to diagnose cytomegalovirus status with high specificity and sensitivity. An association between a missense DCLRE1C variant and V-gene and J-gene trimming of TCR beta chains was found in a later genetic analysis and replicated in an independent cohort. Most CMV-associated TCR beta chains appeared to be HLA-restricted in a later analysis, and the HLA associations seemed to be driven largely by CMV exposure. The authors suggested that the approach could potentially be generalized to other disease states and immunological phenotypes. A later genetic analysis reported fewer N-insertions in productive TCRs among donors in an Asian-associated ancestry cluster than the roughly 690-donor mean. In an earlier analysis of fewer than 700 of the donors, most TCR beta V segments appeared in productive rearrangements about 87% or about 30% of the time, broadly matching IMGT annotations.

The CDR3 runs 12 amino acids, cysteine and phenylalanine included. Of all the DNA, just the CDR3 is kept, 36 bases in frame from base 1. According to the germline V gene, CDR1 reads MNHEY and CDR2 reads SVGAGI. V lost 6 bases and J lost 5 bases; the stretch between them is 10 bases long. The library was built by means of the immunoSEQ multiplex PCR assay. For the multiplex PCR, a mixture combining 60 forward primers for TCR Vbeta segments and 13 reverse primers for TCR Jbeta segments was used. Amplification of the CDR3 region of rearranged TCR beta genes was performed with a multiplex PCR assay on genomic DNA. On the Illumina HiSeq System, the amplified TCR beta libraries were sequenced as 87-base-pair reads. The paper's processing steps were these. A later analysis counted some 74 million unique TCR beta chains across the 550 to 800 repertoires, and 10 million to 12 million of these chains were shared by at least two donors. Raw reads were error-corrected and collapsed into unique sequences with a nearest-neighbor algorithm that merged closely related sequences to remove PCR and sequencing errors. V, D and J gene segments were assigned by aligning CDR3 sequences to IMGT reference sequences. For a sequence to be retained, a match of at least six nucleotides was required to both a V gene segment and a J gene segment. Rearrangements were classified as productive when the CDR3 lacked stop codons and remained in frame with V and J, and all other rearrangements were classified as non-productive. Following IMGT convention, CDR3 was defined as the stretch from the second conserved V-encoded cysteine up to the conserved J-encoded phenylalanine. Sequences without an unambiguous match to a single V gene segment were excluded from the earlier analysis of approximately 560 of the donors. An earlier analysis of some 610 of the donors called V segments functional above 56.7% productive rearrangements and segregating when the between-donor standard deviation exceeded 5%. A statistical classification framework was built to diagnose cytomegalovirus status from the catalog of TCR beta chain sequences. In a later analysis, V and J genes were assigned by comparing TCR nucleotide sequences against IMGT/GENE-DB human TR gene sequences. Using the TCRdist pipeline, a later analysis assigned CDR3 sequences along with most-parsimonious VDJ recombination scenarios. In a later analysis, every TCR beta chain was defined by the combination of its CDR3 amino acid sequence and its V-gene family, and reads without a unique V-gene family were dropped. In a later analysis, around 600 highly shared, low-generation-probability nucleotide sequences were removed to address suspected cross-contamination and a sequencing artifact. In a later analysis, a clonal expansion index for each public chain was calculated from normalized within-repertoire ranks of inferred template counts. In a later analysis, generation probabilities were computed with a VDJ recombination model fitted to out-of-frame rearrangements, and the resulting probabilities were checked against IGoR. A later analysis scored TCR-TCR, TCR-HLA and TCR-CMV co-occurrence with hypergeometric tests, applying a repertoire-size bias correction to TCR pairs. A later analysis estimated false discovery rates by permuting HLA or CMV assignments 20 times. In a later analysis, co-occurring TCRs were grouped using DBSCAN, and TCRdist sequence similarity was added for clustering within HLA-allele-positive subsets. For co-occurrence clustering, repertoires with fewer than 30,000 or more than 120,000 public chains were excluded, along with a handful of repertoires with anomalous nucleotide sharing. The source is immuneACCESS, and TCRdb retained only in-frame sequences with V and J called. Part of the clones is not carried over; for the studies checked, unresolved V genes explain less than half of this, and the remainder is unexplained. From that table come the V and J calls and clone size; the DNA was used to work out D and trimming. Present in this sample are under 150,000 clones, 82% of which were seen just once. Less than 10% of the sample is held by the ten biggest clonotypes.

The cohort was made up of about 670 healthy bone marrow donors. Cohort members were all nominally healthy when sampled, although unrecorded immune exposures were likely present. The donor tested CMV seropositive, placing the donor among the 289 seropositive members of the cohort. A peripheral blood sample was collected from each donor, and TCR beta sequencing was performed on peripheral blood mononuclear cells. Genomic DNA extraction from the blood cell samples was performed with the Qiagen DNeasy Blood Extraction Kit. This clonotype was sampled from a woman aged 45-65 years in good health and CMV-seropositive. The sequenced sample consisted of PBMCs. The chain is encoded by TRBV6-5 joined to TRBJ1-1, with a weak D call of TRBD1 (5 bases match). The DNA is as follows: TGTGCCAGCAGGGCAGGGAAGACTGAAGCTTTCTTT. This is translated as CASRAGKTEAFF.